This T cell receptor beta chain was identified in a study of blood T cell repertoires in COVID-19. CDR3 length: 12 amino acids. Germline assignment: CDR1 SGHRS and CDR2 YFSETQ. Trimming cost V 1 base and J 9 bases, with 9 bases left between them. The data were produced by immunoSEQ multiplex PCR, yet TCRdb's version contains in-frame clones alone and is incomplete. The table includes around 77,000 clones, over 60% detected once. This chain joins TRBV5-1 and TRBJ2-3, with D hard to call. The clonotype originates from a woman aged 80 or over with active or convalescent COVID-19. Material for sequencing was peripheral blood. This CDR3 is CASSLKESTQYF. CDR3 nucleotide sequence: TGCGCCAGCAGCTTGAAGGAGTCAACGCAGTATTTT.